The T cell receptor (beta chain) under discussion was sequenced for a study of control samples from healthy donors and cancer patients. Trimming took 7 bases from V and 8 from J, leaving 14 bases between them. The length of the CDR3 is 13 residues. Only in-frame clones appear in the TCRdb table, and some are missing; sequencing was by immunoSEQ multiplex PCR. The sample carries tens of thousands of clones, about nine tenths recorded once. The source of this sequence is a woman between 18 and 30 years old in good health. The chain couples TRBV12-3 or TRBV12-4 to TRBJ1-4; a possible D gene is TRBD1 (5 bases). The sample consisted of blood. In nucleotides, the CDR3 is TGTGCCAGCACGGGGGGGTTGAAAGAAAAACTGTTTTTT. The encoded protein is CASTGGLKEKLFF.